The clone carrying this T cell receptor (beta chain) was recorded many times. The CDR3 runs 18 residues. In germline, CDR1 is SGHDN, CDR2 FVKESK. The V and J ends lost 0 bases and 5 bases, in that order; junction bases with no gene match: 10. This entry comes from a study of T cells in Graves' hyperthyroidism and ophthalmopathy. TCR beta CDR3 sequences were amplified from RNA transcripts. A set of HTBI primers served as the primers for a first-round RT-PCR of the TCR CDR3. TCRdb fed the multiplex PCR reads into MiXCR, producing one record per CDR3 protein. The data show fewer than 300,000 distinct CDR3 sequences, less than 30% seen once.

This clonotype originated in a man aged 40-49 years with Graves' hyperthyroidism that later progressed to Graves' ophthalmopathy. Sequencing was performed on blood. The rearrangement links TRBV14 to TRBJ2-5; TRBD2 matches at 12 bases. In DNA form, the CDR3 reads TGTGCCAGCAGCCAAGAACTAGCGGGAGGACTTGTGAGTGAGACCCAGTACTTC. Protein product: CASSQELAGGLVSETQYF. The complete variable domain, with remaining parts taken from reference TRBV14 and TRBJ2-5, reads EAGVTQFPSHSVIEKGQTVTLRCDPISGHDNLYWYRRVMGKEIKFLLHFVKESKQDESGMPNNRFLAERTGGTYSTLKVQPAELEDSGVYFCASSQELAGGLVSETQYFGPGTRLLVL.